Presented here are 6 T cell receptor beta chains from one specimen sequenced in a study of pediatric ulcerative colitis. Here immunoSEQ multiplex PCR was the method, and the copy in TCRdb shows in-frame clones only, minus some. The sample has about 64,000 clones; over 70% are singletons. Sequenced: blood. These receptors were obtained from a boy between 5 and 17 years old with moderate ulcerative colitis.

This clone was seen only once. The genes are TRBV5-1 and TRBJ2-1; the D is unclear. V was trimmed by 0 bases and J by 7 bases, leaving 8 bases between them. Germline V gives CDR1 SGHRS, CDR2 YFSETQ. The CDR3 totals 13 residues. The CDR3 loop is CASSLGQANEQFF. The CDR3 DNA is TGCGCCAGCAGCTTGGGGCAGGCAAATGAGCAGTTCTTC.

This rearrangement joins TRBV7-6 to TRBJ2-3, with a weak D call TRBD2 (7 bases). The V and J ends lost 1 base and 5 bases respectively, with 19 bases between them. Germline V gives CDR1 SGHVS, CDR2 FNYEAQ. This CDR3 contains 17 residues. CDR3 bases: TGTGCCAGCAGCTTAGTGGGCGCGGGGGCGCATGGAGATACGCAGTATTTT. This sequence encodes CASSLVGAGAHGDTQYF.

The rearrangement uses TRBV21-1 and TRBJ1-3. TRBV21-1 has pseudogene status. The length of the CDR3 is 15 residues. The CDR3 bases are TGTGCCAGCGACTGGACGAGGGAGGCTGGAAACACCATATATTTT. Amino acids: CASDWTREAGNTIYF.

The gene calls are TRBV7-6 and TRBJ1-2, with D tentatively TRBD1 (6 bases). Germline V CDR1 and CDR2: SGHVS, FNYEAQ. The CDR3 runs to 15 residues. Trimming shortened V by 5 bases and J by 0 bases, and 13 bases separated the two germline ends. The CDR3 DNA is TGTGCCAGCAGCGCACGGACAGTGGCTAACTATGGCTACACCTTC. This codes for CASSARTVANYGYTF. The entire variable domain, with the rest obtained from reference TRBV7-6 and TRBJ1-2, is as follows: GAGVSQSPRYKVTKRGQDVALRCDPISGHVSLYWYRQALGQGPEFLTYFNYEAQQDKSGLPNDRFSAERPEGSISTLTIQRTEQRDSAMYRCASSARTVANYGYTFGSGTRLTVV.

The chain combines TRBV4-1 with TRBJ2-2, with 9 bases fitting TRBD2. CDR1 and CDR2 (germline): MGHRA, YSYEKL. The CDR3 totals 17 residues. V trimming: 0 bases; J trimming: 6 bases; junction bases outside the gene matches: 8. The CDR3 DNA follows: TGCGCCAGCAGCCAAGATCGTCGGAGCGGGGGGCCCGGGGAGCTGTTTTTT. Amino acid sequence: CASSQDRRSGGPGELFF.

J is TRBJ2-5 and V is TRBV6-6, with D tentatively TRBD2 (5 bases). CDR3 size: 16 residues. V lost 0 bases to trimming and J lost 2 bases, with 13 bases between them. Germline CDR1 and CDR2: MNHNY and SVGAGI (reference sequence). As DNA, the CDR3 is TGTGCCAGCAGTTACTCAGGGAGCCCAGTTCAAGAGACCCAGTACTTC. This codes for CASSYSGSPVQETQYF.